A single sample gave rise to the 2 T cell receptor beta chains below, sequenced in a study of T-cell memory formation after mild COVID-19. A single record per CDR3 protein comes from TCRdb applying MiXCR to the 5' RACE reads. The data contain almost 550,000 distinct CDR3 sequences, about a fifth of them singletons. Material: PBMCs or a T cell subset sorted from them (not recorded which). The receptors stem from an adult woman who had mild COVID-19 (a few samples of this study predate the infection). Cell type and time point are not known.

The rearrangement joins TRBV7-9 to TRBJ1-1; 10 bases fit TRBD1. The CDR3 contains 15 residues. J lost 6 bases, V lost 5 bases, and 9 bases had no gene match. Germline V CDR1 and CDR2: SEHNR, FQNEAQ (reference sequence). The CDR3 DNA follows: TGTGCCAGCAGCCTCCTGACAGGGGGCGGCCCTGAAGCTTTCTTT. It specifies CASSLLTGGGPEAFF.

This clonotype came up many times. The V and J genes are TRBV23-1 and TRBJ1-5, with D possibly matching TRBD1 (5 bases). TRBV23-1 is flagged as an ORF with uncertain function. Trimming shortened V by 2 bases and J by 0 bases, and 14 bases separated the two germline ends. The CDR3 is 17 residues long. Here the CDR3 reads CASSQGGRSYSNQPQHF. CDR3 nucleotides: TGCGCCAGCAGTCAAGGGGGAAGATCCTATAGCAATCAGCCCCAGCATTTT.